A selection of T cell receptor beta chains follows, all from one sample in a study of cytomegalovirus exposure and HLA in healthy donors. Generated by immunoSEQ multiplex PCR, the TCRdb table keeps only in-frame clones and is missing some. The table shows some 170,000 clones, with approximately 88% occurring only once. Sequencing was performed on PBMCs. The receptors come from a woman aged 25 to 39 in good health and CMV-seronegative. Both conserved end residues are part of each CDR3. A D gene is named only where the DNA matches it firmly. The listing skips clone size in some rows; elsewhere it reads once, few, many or a size class.

D gene,J gene,clone size,V gene,CDR3 protein,CDR3 DNA
TRBD1,TRBJ2-1,NA,TRBV30,CAGSHGQGNEQFF,TGTGCCGGGAGCCACGGACAGGGCAATGAGCAGTTCTTC
NA,TRBJ2-2,NA,TRBV6-5,CASTSGVTGELFF,TGTGCCAGCACATCAGGGGTCACCGGGGAGCTGTTTTTT
TRBD2,TRBJ2-5,NA,TRBV6-1,CASSVGGGGWGETQYF,TGTGCCAGCAGTGTGGGGGGGGGAGGGTGGGGGGAGACCCAGTACTTC
NA,TRBJ1-5,NA,TRBV7-2,CASSLGADHSQPQHF,TGTGCCAGCAGCTTAGGGGCAGACCACAGTCAGCCCCAGCATTTT
TRBD1,TRBJ2-1,NA,TRBV9,CASSPRDRGINEQFF,TGTGCCAGCAGCCCCCGGGACAGGGGAATAAATGAGCAGTTCTTC
TRBD2,TRBJ2-2,NA,TRBV5-1,CASSFPGRLANTGELFF,TGCGCCAGCAGCTTTCCCGGGAGGCTCGCGAACACCGGGGAGCTGTTTTTT
NA,TRBJ1-4,few,TRBV6-1,CASSEVTQSEKLFF,TGTGCCAGCAGTGAAGTTACTCAATCTGAAAAACTGTTTTTT
NA,TRBJ2-1,NA,TRBV27,CASRTEGTYNEQFF,TGTGCCAGCAGAACCGAGGGAACTTACAATGAGCAGTTCTTC
NA,TRBJ2-2,NA,TRBV28,CASTSPWGGPGELFF,TGTGCCAGCACCTCCCCCTGGGGCGGCCCCGGGGAGCTGTTTTTT
NA,TRBJ1-2,NA,TRBV30,CAWSKPYGYTF,TGTGCCTGGAGTAAGCCCTATGGCTACACCTTC
NA,TRBJ1-1,NA,TRBV6-6,CASSPGTLNTEAFF,TGTGCCAGCAGCCCCGGGACACTGAACACTGAAGCTTTCTTT
NA,TRBJ2-2,NA,TRBV7-9,CASSLGLDSPAGELFF,TGTGCCAGCAGCTTAGGATTGGACAGCCCGGCCGGGGAGCTGTTTTTT
TRBD2,TRBJ2-5,NA,TRBV2,CASSAGTTQETQYF,TGTGCCAGCAGCGCCGGGACTACCCAAGAGACCCAGTACTTC
TRBD2,TRBJ2-7,NA,TRBV4-3,CASSQGGLAGAFGEQYF,TGCGCCAGCAGCCAGGGGGGACTAGCGGGGGCGTTCGGCGAGCAGTACTTC
NA,TRBJ2-7,NA,TRBV10-3,CAISGQSGARHYEQYF,TGTGCCATCAGTGGGCAATCAGGGGCTAGGCACTACGAGCAGTACTTC
TRBD2,TRBJ2-1,NA,TRBV4-3,CASSQDSSGGHNEQFF,TGCGCCAGCAGCCAAGACTCTAGCGGGGGACACAATGAGCAGTTCTTC
NA,TRBJ1-2,once,TRBV13,CASSHRGNYGYTF,TGTGCCAGCAGCCACCGGGGAAACTATGGCTACACCTTC
NA,TRBJ2-2,NA,TRBV14,CASSLAISGINTGELFF,TGTGCCAGCAGCCTAGCCATCAGCGGAATAAACACCGGGGAGCTGTTTTTT
TRBD1,TRBJ1-2,NA,TRBV2,CASSDPGQGSRGYTF,TGTGCCAGCAGTGACCCCGGACAGGGGAGTCGTGGCTACACCTTC
TRBD2,TRBJ2-3,NA,TRBV2,CASSLLAATDTQYF,TGTGCCAGCAGTCTCCTAGCGGCCACAGATACGCAGTATTTT
TRBD1,TRBJ2-7,NA,TRBV2,CASSRQGLPYEQYF,TGTGCCAGCAGTCGACAGGGCTTACCCTACGAGCAGTACTTC
TRBD2,TRBJ2-5,NA,TRBV6-1,CASSLAGQGETQYF,TGTGCCAGCAGTTTAGCGGGGCAGGGAGAGACCCAGTACTTC
NA,TRBJ2-5,NA,TRBV2,CASRGGGGGTQYF,TGTGCCAGCAGGGGGGGCGGGGGCGGGACCCAGTACTTC
NA,TRBJ1-1,NA,TRBV27,CASSLRQGNTEAFF,TGTGCCAGCAGTTTAAGGCAGGGCAACACTGAAGCTTTCTTT
NA,TRBJ1-2,NA,TRBV7-8,CASSLLGGSNYGYTF,TGTGCCAGCAGCTTACTAGGCGGTTCTAACTATGGCTACACCTTC
NA,TRBJ1-2,NA,TRBV7-9,CASSSVTRDIFPGYTF,TGTGCCAGCAGCTCAGTGACCCGGGACATTTTTCCAGGCTACACCTTC
TRBD1,TRBJ2-2,NA,TRBV5-1,CASSLVPGGFGGELFF,TGCGCCAGCAGCTTGGTTCCAGGGGGCTTCGGCGGGGAGCTGTTTTTT
NA,TRBJ1-4,NA,TRBV18,CASSPAGRQAGEKLFF,TGTGCCAGCTCACCAGCGGGACGGCAGGCGGGCGAAAAACTGTTTTTT
NA,TRBJ2-7,NA,TRBV4-1,CASSQFLGSSYEQYF,TGCGCCAGCAGCCAATTCTTGGGGAGTTCCTACGAGCAGTACTTC
NA,TRBJ1-6,NA,TRBV7-9,CASSLRDSPLHF,TGTGCCAGCAGCCTTCGGGATTCACCCCTCCACTTT
NA,TRBJ2-5,NA,TRBV21-1,CASSKRRGGTHQETQYF,TGTGCCAGCAGCAAAAGGAGGGGAGGGACCCACCAAGAGACCCAGTACTTC
NA,TRBJ1-2,NA,TRBV5-1,CASSPRGGERNYGYTF,TGCGCCAGCAGCCCCCGGGGTGGGGAGCGCAACTATGGCTACACCTTC
TRBD1,TRBJ2-1,NA,TRBV28,CASSHSGTGDNEQFF,TGTGCCAGCAGCCACTCCGGGACAGGGGACAATGAGCAGTTCTTC
NA,TRBJ1-5,few,TRBV4-2,CASSQEQASNQPQHF,TGTGCCAGCAGCCAAGAGCAGGCCAGCAATCAGCCCCAGCATTTT
TRBD2,TRBJ2-2,once,TRBV4-2,CASSQGPTSGLTGELFF,TGTGCCAGCAGCCAAGGGCCCACTAGCGGCCTCACCGGGGAGCTGTTTTTT
TRBD2,TRBJ2-2,NA,TRBV7-3,CASSQRWASGATGELFF,TGTGCCAGCAGCCAGCGGTGGGCTAGCGGGGCCACCGGGGAGCTGTTTTTT
NA,TRBJ2-2,NA,TRBV6-1,CASRTRGDTGELFF,TGTGCCAGCAGGACTAGAGGTGACACCGGGGAGCTGTTTTTT